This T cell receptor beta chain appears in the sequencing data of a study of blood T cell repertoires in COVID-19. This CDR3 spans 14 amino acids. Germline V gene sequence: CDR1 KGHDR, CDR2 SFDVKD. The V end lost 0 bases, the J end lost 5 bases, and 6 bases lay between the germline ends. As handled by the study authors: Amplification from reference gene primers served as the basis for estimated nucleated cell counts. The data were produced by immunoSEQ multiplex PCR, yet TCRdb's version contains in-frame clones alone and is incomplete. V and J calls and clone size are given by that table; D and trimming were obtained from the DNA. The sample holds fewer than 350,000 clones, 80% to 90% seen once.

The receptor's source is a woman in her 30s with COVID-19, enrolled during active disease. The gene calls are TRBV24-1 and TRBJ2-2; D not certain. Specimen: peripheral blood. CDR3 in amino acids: CATSDLMATGELFF. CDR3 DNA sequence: TGTGCCACCAGTGATTTGATGGCTACCGGGGAGCTGTTTTTT.